Presented here are 19 T cell receptor beta chains from one specimen sequenced in a study of radiation and T cells in renal cell carcinoma (TCRdb year 2020). The method behind the library was the immunoSEQ multiplex PCR assay. In TCRdb, the immuneACCESS table is reduced to in-frame sequences with V and J assigned. These tables do not hold every clone; where another copy was compared, an unresolved V gene accounts for under half, and the others remain unexplained. Here the sample has around 75,000 clones; 82% occur a single time. Less than 7% of the sample belongs to the ten largest clones. This specimen's time point label, interpreted: blood 2 weeks post-SBRT. What this sample's treatment or condition label stands for: 15 Gy SBRT to primary tumor, nephrectomy 4 weeks later. This specimen consisted of blood, obtained from a patient whose treatment included radiotherapy and nephrectomy. Receptors originate from a man between 60 and 75 years old with renal cell carcinoma.

The chain is built from TRBV27 and TRBJ2-3; 9 nucleotides align to TRBD2. Germline CDR1 reads MNHEY; CDR2 reads SMNVEV (reference sequence). V was pared by 5 bases and J by 2 bases, with 11 bases of the junction left unmatched. This CDR3 contains 17 residues. CDR3: CASSRRLAVQLTDTQYF. The CDR3 DNA is TGTGCCAGCAGTCGCAGACTAGCGGTCCAACTCACAGATACGCAGTATTTT.

V usage is TRBV18 and J usage is TRBJ2-1; 7 bases are a match to TRBD1. Per germline, CDR1 KGHSH and CDR2 LQKENI. The J segment lost 3 bases and the V segment lost 6 bases, leaving 5 bases of the junction unmatched. The CDR3 length is 14 residues. The CDR3 is CASSPDRNYNEQFF. CDR3 DNA sequence: TGTGCCAGCTCCCCGGACAGGAACTACAATGAGCAGTTCTTC. Full variable domain (outside the CDR3, taken from reference TRBV18 and TRBJ2-1): NAGVMQNPRHLVRRRGQEARLRCSPMKGHSHVYWYRQLPEEGLKFMVYLQKENIIDESGMPKERFSAEFPKEGPSILRIQQVVRGDSAAYFCASSPDRNYNEQFFGPGTRLTVL.

By sample share, this clone is medium-sized. This CDR3 is also generated by other DNA sequences in the sample. The V gene is TRBV7-2, the J gene TRBJ1-1, with D perhaps matching TRBD1 (6 bases). The CDR3 length is 13 residues. Per germline, CDR1 SGHTA and CDR2 FQGNSA. Trimming pared 5 bases from V and 1 base from J, leaving 8 bases between. The CDR3 DNA reads as TGTGCCAGCAGCCCGGGACAGAACACTGAAGCTTTCTTT. Protein: CASSPGQNTEAFF.

This chain links TRBV19 with TRBJ1-1; 8 bases match TRBD1. The V gene's germline CDR1 is LNHDA and CDR2 SQIVND (reference sequence). Losses at the gene ends were 4 bases for V and 0 bases for J; bases not matched to a gene: 1. The CDR3 is 14 amino acids. The CDR3 DNA reads TGTGCCAGTAGTACGACAGGGGTGAACACTGAAGCTTTCTTT. Encoded protein: CASSTTGVNTEAFF. Full variable domain (remainder filled in from reference TRBV19 and TRBJ1-1): DGGITQSPKYLFRKEGQNVTLSCEQNLNHDAMYWYRQDPGQGLRLIYYSQIVNDFQKGDIAEGYSVSREKKESFPLTVTSAQKNPTAFYLCASSTTGVNTEAFFGQGTRLTVV.

The sample holds one count of this clone. The rearrangement uses TRBV2 and TRBJ2-7, with D perhaps matching TRBD2 (6 bases). V was shortened by 8 bases and J by 6 bases, with 17 bases between the two germline ends. CDR1 and CDR2 from the germline V gene are SNHLY and FYNNEI. The CDR3 is 13 amino acids. CDR3 sequence (DNA): TGTGCCAGCGAGGAGCGGGTTTCGAGCGAGCAGTACTTC. Encoded protein: CASEERVSSEQYF.

This chain joins TRBV5-3 and TRBJ2-1; TRBD1 or TRBD2 may be the D gene (5 bases each). TRBV5-3 is placed among ORFs of uncertain function. Trimming cost V 0 bases and J 4 bases, with 23 bases left between them. The CDR3 contains 19 residues. CDR3 sequence (DNA): TGTGCCAGAAGCTTGGCCGGGGTGAGGGGAGCCTCCGGGTACAATGAGCAGTTCTTC. Amino acid sequence: CARSLAGVRGASGYNEQFF.

This CDR3 is CASSPSGRAAGELFF. In DNA form, the CDR3 reads TGCGCCAGCAGCCCTAGCGGGAGGGCCGCCGGGGAGCTGTTTTTT. V is TRBV5-1 and J is TRBJ2-2, with 12 bases matching TRBD2. Germline V CDR1 and CDR2: SGHRS, YFSETQ. J was trimmed by 6 bases and V by 4 bases; bases with no gene match: 4. The length of the CDR3 is 15 residues.

There are a few counts of this clone. The V and J genes are TRBV29-1 and TRBJ2-5, with D possibly being TRBD1 (5 bases). This CDR3 is 12 amino acids long. The V end was cut by 8 bases, the J end by 7 bases, with 17 bases between. The germline V gene encodes CDR1 SQVTM and CDR2 ANQGSEA. The CDR3 DNA reads TGCAGCACCTCAACAGGTCGGGCGACCCAGTACTTC. It encodes CSTSTGRATQYF.

This rearrangement joins TRBV28 to TRBJ2-7; no reliable D call. In germline, CDR1 is MDHEN, CDR2 SYDVKM. V was pared by 6 bases and J by 7 bases, with 13 bases between. The CDR3 totals 12 residues. The CDR3 loop is CASSLPGEEQYF. The CDR3 nucleotides read TGTGCCAGCAGCCTCCCAGGTGAGGAGCAGTACTTC.

The chain carries TRBV4-1 and TRBJ1-4, with D uncertain. V was shortened by 1 base and J by 13 bases, with 19 bases between the two germline ends. The germline V gene encodes CDR1 MGHRA and CDR2 YSYEKL. The CDR3 is 15 amino acids. The CDR3, as DNA: TGCGCCAGCAGCCAAGTTTTTGCCGGGGTGGCTGGACTGTTTTTT. Its translation is CASSQVFAGVAGLFF.

This clone was recorded once. This rearrangement joins TRBV13 to TRBJ2-7; 9 bases are a match to TRBD2. Germline V gene data show CDR1 as PRHDT and CDR2 as FYEKMQ (reference sequence). CDR3 size: 14 residues. With V trimmed by 7 bases and J by 5 bases, 9 bases remained unmatched. The chain's CDR3 is CASNRAGGSDEQYF. In DNA, the CDR3 is TGTGCCAGCAACCGAGCGGGAGGTTCCGACGAGCAGTACTTC.

The V call is TRBV5-1, the J call TRBJ2-3; TRBD1 is a possible D gene (5 bases). This CDR3 spans 15 amino acids. Trimming cost V 0 bases and J 5 bases, with 13 bases left between them. The germline V gene encodes CDR1 SGHRS and CDR2 YFSETQ. CDR3 in DNA: TGCGCCAGCAGCTTGGACGGCAGGGCTGGAGATACGCAGTATTTT. Amino acid sequence: CASSLDGRAGDTQYF.

The rearrangement uses TRBV4-1 and TRBJ2-7, with a possible D match to TRBD2 (6 bases). The CDR3 sequence is 17 residues long. V shed 3 bases and J shed 1 base, with 19 bases lying between them. Germline loops: CDR1 MGHRA, CDR2 YSYEKL. CDR3 sequence (DNA): TGCGCCAGCAGCCAGCCGGGGCGGAGCAGCGGGTCCTACGAGCAGTACTTC. Residues: CASSQPGRSSGSYEQYF.

J is TRBJ1-3 and V is TRBV5-1; 8 positions match TRBD1. The CDR3 consists of 17 residues. Germline V gene data show CDR1 as SGHRS and CDR2 as YFSETQ. V was pared by 3 bases and J by 2 bases, with 10 bases of the junction left unmatched. The CDR3 DNA reads as TGCGCCAGCAGCTCCCAGGGGCAGGGGGCGCCTGGAAACACCATATATTTT. Translated: CASSSQGQGAPGNTIYF. The entire variable domain, with the rest obtained from reference TRBV5-1 and TRBJ1-3, is as follows: KAGVTQTPRYLIKTRGQQVTLSCSPISGHRSVSWYQQTPGQGLQFLFEYFSETQRNKGNFPGRFSGRQFSNSRSEMNVSTLELGDSALYLCASSSQGQGAPGNTIYFGEGSWLTVV.

The V gene is TRBV13, the J gene TRBJ2-3; 10 nucleotides agree with TRBD2. This CDR3 is 15 amino acids long. The junction had 8 bases not matched to a gene; V was cut back by 6 bases and J by 5 bases. Germline V gene lookup returns CDR1 PRHDT and CDR2 FYEKMQ (reference sequence). The chain's CDR3 is CASRRLAGGRDTQYF. CDR3 DNA sequence: TGTGCCAGCAGACGATTAGCGGGAGGTAGAGATACGCAGTATTTT.

This chain connects TRBV19 to TRBJ2-5, with D perhaps matching TRBD2 (7 bases). The length of the CDR3 is 13 residues. V was trimmed by 7 bases and J by 1 base, leaving 10 bases between them. Germline V gives CDR1 LNHDA, CDR2 SQIVND (reference sequence). The CDR3 sequence: CASTGGAQETQYF. CDR3 in DNA: TGTGCCAGTACGGGGGGCGCCCAAGAGACCCAGTACTTC.

This chain links TRBV6-5 with TRBJ2-7; 7 bases fit TRBD2. The CDR3 consists of 15 residues. Trimming cost V 5 bases and J 4 bases; bases outside gene matches: 11. Germline values: CDR1 MNHEY, CDR2 SVGAGI. CDR3 sequence: CASSALAETIYEQYF. DNA of the CDR3: TGTGCCAGCAGTGCCCTAGCGGAAACGATTTACGAGCAGTACTTC.

The chain recombines TRBV7-6 with TRBJ2-3; 8 bases fit TRBD2. This CDR3 spans 16 amino acids. Trimming at V came to 2 bases and at J to 4 bases, leaving 8 bases not matched to a gene. Germline V gene data show CDR1 as SGHVS and CDR2 as FNYEAQ. CDR3 residues: CASSLSAGAGPDTQYF. The CDR3 nucleotides read TGTGCCAGCAGCTTATCAGCGGGAGCGGGCCCAGATACGCAGTATTTT.

The chain links TRBV5-1 to TRBJ2-1; no definite D call. V was pared by 6 bases and J by 3 bases, with 10 bases between. The germline V gene has CDR1 SGHRS and CDR2 YFSETQ. The CDR3 is 13 amino acids. The CDR3 coding sequence is TGCGCCAGCAACGCCGGTGGCTACAATGAGCAGTTCTTC. It specifies CASNAGGYNEQFF.